This T cell receptor (beta chain) was retrieved from a study of blood T cell repertoires in COVID-19. Study overall: The origin of the acute and convalescent COVID-19 samples was the United States, Italy and Spain. From T cells, B-cell-depleted T cells, or PBMCs came the material, which was cDNA or gDNA.

In the original analysis: Amplification of reference gene primers was used by the study to estimate nucleated cell counts. This table comes from immunoSEQ multiplex PCR, and its TCRdb copy is limited to in-frame clones, with some not included. V and J calls and clone size are given by that table; D and trimming were obtained from the DNA. The sample has 65,000 to 90,000 clones, 89% seen once. V gave up 8 bases and J gave up 8 bases, with 18 bases separating them. CDR3 length: 14 amino acids. Germline V gene lookup returns CDR1 SNHLY and CDR2 FYNNEI. The rearrangement links TRBV2 to TRBJ1-4, with D unresolved. This receptor was identified in a man aged 50 to 60 with acute or convalescent COVID-19. Sequenced: peripheral blood. CDR3 in DNA: TGTGCCAGCCGGTACTCCGGAGGTCGAGAAAAACTGTTTTTT. This translates into CASRYSGGREKLFF.